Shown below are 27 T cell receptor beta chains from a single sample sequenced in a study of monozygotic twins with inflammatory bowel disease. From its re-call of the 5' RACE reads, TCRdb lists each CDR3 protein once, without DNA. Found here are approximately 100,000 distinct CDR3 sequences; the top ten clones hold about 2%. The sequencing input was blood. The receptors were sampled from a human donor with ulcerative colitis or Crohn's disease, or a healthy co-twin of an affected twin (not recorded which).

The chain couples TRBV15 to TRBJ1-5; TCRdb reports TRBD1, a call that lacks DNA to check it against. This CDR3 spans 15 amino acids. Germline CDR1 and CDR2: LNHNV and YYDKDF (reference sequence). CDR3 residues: CATSRVGGQGQPQHF.

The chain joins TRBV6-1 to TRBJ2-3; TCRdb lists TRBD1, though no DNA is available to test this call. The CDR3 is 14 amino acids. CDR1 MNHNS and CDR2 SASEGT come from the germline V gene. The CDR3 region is CASSRPGRQDTQYF.

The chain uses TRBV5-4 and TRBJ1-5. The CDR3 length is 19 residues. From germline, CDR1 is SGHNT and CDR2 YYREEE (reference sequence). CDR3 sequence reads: CASSLGSWEGGFRAQPQHF. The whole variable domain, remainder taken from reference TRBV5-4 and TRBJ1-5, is ETGVTQSPTHLIKTRGQQVTLRCSSQSGHNTVSWYQQALGQGPQFIFQYYREEENGRGNFPPRFSGLQFPNYSSELNVNALELDDSALYLCASSLGSWEGGFRAQPQHFGDGTRLSIL.

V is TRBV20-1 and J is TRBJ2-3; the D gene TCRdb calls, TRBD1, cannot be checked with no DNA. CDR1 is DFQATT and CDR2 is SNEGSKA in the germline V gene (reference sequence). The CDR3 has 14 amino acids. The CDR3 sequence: CSAPWGGPADTQYF.

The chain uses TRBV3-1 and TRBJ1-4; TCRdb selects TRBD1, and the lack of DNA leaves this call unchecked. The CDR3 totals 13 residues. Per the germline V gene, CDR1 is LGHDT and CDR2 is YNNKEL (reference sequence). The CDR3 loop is CASSRGTGEKLFF.

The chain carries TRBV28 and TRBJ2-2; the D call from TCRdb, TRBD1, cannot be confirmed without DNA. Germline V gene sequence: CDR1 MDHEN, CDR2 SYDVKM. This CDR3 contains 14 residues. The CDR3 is CASFYYRGTGELFF.

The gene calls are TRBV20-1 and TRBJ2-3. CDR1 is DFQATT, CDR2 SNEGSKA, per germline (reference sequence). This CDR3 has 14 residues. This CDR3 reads CSARDYLGTDTQYF.

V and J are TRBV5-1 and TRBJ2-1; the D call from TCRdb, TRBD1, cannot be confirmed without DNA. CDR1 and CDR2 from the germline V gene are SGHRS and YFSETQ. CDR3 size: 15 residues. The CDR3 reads CASSLGTGVYNEQFF.

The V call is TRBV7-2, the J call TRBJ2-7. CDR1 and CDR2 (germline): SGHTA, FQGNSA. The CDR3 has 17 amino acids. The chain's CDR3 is CASSLAGVGRGMREQYF.

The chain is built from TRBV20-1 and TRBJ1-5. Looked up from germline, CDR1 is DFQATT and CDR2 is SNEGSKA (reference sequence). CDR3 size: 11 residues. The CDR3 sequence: CSAANGQPQHF.

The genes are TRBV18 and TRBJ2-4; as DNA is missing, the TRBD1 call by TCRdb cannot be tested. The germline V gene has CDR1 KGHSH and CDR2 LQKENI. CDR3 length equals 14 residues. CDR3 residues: CASSPDRAKNIQYF.

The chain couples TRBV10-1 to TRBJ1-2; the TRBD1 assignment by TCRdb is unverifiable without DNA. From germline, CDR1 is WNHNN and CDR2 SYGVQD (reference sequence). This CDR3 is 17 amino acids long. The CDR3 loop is CASTDPLGDRASYGYTF.

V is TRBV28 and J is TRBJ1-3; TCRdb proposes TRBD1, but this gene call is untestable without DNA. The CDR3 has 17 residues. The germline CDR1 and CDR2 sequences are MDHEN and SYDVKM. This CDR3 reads CASSLPTGGAAGNTIYF.

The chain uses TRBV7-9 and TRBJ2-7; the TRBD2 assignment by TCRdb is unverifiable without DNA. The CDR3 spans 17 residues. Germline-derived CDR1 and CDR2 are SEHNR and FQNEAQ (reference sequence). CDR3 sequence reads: CASSLLPLAGVSYEQYF.

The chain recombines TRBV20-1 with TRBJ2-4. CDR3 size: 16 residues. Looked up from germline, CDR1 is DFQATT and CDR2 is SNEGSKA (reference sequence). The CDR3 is CSARILSAPAKNIQYF.

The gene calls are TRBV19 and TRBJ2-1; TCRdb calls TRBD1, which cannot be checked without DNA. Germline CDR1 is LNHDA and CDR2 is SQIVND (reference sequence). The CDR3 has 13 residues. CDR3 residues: CAGSRGTGNEQFF.

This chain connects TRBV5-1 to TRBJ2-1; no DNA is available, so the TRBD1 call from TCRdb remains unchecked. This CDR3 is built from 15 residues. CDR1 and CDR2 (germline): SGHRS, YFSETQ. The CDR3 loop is CASSPSGGQGHEQFF.

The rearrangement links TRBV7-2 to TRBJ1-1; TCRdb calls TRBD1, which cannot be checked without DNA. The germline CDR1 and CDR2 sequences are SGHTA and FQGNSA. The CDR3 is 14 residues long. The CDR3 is CATNYGGGVTEAFF.

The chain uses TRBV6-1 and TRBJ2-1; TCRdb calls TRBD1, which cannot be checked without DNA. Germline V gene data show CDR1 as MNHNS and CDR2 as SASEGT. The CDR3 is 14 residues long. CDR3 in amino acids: CATHQGATYNEQFF.

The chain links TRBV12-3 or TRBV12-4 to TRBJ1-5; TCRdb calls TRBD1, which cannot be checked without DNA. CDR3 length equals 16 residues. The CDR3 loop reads CASSFALGRGNQPQHF.

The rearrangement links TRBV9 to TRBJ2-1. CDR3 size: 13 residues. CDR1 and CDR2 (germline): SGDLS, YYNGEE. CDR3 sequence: CASSVAAEYEQFF.

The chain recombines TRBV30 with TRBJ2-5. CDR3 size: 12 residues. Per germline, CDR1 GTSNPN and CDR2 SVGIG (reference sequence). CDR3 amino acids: CAWTYQLGTQYF.

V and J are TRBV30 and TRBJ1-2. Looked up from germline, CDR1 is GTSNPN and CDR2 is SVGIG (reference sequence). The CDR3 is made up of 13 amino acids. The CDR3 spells CAWMPIVYYGYTF.

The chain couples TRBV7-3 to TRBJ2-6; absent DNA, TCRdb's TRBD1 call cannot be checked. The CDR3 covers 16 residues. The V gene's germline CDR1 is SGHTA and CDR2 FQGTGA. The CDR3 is CASSLTTGAGANVLTF. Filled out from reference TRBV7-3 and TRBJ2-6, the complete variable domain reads GAGVSQTPSNKVTEKGKYVELRCDPISGHTALYWYRQSLGQGPEFLIYFQGTGAADDSGLPNDRFFAVRPEGSVSTLKIQRTERGDSAVYLCASSLTTGAGANVLTFGAGSRLTVL.

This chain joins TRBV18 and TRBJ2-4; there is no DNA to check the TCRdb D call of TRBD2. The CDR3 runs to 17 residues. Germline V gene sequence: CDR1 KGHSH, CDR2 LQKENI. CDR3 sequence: CASSPVAGTSGGDIQYF.

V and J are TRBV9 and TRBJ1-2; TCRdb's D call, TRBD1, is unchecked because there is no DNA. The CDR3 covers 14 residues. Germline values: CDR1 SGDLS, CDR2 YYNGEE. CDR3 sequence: CASSAPGTGYGYTF.

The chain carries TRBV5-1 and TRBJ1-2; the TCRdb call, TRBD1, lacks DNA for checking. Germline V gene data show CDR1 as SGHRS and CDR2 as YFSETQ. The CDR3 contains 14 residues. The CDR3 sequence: CASSVQGANDGYTF. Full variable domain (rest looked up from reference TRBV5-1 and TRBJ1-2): KAGVTQTPRYLIKTRGQQVTLSCSPISGHRSVSWYQQTPGQGLQFLFEYFSETQRNKGNFPGRFSGRQFSNSRSEMNVSTLELGDSALYLCASSVQGANDGYTFGSGTRLTVV.